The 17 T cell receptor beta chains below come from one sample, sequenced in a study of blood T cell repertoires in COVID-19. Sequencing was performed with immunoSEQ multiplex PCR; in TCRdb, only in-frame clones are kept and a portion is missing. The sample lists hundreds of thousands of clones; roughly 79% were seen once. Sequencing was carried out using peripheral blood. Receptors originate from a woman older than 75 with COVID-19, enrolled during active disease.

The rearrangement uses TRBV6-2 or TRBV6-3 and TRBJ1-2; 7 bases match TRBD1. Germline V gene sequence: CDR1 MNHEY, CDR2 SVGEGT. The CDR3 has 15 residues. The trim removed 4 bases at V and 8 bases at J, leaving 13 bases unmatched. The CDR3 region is CASSSATGFFEGYTF. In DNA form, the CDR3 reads TGTGCCAGCAGTTCAGCGACAGGGTTCTTTGAGGGCTACACCTTC.

This CDR3 reads CASMVTPGTDTQYF. Written as DNA, the CDR3 is TGCGCCAGCATGGTCACCCCAGGGACTGATACGCAGTATTTT. This chain joins TRBV5-1 and TRBJ2-3; possibly TRBD2 for D (6 bases). Germline V lookup: CDR1 SGHRS, CDR2 YFSETQ. The CDR3 is made up of 14 amino acids. The ends were cut back, 6 bases at V and 6 bases at J, with 17 bases in the middle.

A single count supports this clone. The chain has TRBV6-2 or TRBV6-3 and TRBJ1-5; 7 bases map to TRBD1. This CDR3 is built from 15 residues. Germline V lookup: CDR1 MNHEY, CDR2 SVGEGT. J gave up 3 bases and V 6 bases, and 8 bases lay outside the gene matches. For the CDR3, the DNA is TGTGCCAGCAGCCCGACAGGGAGGAACAATCAGCCCCAGCATTTT. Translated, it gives CASSPTGRNNQPQHF.

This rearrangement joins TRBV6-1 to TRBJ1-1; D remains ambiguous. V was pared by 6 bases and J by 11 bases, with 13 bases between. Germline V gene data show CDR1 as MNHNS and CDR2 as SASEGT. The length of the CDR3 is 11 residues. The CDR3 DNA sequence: TGTGCCAGCAGGAACGAGGGTAGGGCTTTCTTT. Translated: CASRNEGRAFF.

Written as DNA, the CDR3 is TGTGCCAGCAGCACCCGCCCTACAGGGATTTGGGGTGGCTACACCTTC. Translation gives CASSTRPTGIWGGYTF. This chain uses TRBV5-6 with TRBJ1-2, with D possibly TRBD1 on 6 matching bases. This CDR3 has 16 amino acids. V dropped 4 bases and J dropped 7 bases, with 23 bases sitting between them. Germline V lookup: CDR1 SGHDT, CDR2 YYEEEE.

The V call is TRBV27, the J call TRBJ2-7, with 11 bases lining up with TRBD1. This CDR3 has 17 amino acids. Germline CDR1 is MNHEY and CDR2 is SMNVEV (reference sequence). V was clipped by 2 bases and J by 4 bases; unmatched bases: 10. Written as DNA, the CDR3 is TGTGCCAGCAGTTTAAGGGGACAGGGGGTCGTTTCGTACGAGCAGTACTTC. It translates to CASSLRGQGVVSYEQYF.

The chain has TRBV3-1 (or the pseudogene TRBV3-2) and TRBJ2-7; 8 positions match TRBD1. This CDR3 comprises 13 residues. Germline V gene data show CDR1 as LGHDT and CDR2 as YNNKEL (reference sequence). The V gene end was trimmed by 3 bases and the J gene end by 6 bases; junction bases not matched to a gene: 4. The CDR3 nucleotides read TGTGCCAGCAGCCACAGGGGGCGCCCCGAGCAGTACTTC. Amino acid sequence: CASSHRGRPEQYF.

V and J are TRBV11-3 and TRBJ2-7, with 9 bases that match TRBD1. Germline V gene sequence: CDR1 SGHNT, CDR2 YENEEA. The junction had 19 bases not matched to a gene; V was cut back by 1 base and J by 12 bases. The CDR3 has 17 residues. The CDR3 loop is CASSLGPPGTGTLPPYF. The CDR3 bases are TGTGCCAGCAGCTTAGGGCCCCCGGGGACAGGGACCCTCCCCCCGTACTTC.

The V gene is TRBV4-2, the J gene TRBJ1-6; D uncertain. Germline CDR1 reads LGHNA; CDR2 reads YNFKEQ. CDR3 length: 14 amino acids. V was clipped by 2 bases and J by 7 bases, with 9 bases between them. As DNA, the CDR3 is TGTGCCAGCAGCCAATTTACGGTGAATTCACCCCTCCACTTT. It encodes CASSQFTVNSPLHF.

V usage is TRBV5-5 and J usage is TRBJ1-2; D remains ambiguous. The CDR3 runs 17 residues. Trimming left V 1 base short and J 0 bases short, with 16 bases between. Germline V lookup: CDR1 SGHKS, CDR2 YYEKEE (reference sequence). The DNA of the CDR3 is TGTGCCAGCAGCTTGCGGAAGGGCCTCGGGGCTAACTATGGCTACACCTTC. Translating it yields CASSLRKGLGANYGYTF.

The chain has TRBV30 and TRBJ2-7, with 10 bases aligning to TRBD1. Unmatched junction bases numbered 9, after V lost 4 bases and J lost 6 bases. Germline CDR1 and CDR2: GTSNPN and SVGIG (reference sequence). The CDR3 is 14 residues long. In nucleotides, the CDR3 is TGTGCCTGGACACCCGGGACAGGGGTTGGCGAGCAGTACTTC. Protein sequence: CAWTPGTGVGEQYF.

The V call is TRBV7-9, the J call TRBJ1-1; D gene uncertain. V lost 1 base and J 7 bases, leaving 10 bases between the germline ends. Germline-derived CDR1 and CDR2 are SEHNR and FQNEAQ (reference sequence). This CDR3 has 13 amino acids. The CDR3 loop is CASSLGLPNEAFF. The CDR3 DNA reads TGTGCCAGCAGCTTAGGGCTCCCCAATGAAGCTTTCTTT.

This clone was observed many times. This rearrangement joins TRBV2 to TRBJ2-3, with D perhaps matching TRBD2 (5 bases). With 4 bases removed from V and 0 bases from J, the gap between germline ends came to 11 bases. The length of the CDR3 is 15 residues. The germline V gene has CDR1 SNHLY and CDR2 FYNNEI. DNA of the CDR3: TGTGCCAGCAGTGGAGAGGGTCATAGCACAGATACGCAGTATTTT. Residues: CASSGEGHSTDTQYF.

The CDR3 loop reads CASMPGGTVEEKLFF. For the CDR3, the DNA is TGCGCCAGCATGCCTGGAGGGACAGTCGAGGAAAAACTGTTTTTT. The chain is built from TRBV5-1 and TRBJ1-4; TRBD1 agrees at 7 bases. CDR3 length: 15 amino acids. V was pared by 6 bases and J by 8 bases, with 13 bases of the junction left unmatched. The germline V gene has CDR1 SGHRS and CDR2 YFSETQ.

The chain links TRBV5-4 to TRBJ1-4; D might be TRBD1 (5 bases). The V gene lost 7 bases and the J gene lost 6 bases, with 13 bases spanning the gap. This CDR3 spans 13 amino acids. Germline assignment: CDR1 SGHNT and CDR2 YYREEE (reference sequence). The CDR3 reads CASGRRGDEKLFF. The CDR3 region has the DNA TGTGCCAGCGGACGGCGGGGCGATGAAAAACTGTTTTTT.

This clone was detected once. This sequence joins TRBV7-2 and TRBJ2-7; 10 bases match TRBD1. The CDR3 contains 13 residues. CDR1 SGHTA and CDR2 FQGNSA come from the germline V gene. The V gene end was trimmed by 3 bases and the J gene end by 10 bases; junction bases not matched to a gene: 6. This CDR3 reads CASSFGQGVGQYF. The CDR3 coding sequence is TGTGCCAGCAGCTTTGGACAGGGGGTCGGTCAGTACTTC.

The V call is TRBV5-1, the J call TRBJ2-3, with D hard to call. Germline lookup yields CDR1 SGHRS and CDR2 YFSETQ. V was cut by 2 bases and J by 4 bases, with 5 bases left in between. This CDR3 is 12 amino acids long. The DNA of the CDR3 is TGCGCCAGCAGCTTCCCAGCAGATACGCAGTATTTT. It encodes CASSFPADTQYF.